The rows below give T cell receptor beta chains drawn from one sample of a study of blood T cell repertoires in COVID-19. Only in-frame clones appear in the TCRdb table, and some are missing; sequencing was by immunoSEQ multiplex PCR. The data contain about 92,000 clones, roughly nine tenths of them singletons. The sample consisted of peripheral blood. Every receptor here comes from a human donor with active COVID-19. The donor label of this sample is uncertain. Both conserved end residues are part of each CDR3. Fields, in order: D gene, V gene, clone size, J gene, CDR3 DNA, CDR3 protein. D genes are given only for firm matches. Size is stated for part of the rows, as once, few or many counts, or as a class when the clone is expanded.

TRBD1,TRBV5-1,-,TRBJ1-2,TGCGCCAGCAGCTTGACCGGGGACAGGCACACCTTC,CASSLTGDRHTF
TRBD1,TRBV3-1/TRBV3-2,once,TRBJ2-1,TGTGCCAGCAGCCAGAACGACATAGGGACAGGGGGGAATGAGCAGTTCTTC,CASSQNDIGTGGNEQFF
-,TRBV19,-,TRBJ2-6,TGTGCCAGTCGATCGAGTTCTGGGGCCAACGTCCTGACTTTC,CASRSSSGANVLTF
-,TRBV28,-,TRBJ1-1,TGTGCCAGCAGTCCTCTAGACTCGGCTGAAGCTTTCTTT,CASSPLDSAEAFF
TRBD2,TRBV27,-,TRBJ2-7,TGTGCCAGCAGTTCACCAGCGGGGGCTGTGGGGGAGCAGTACTTC,CASSSPAGAVGEQYF
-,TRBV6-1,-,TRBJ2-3,TGTGCCAGCAGTGAAGTTCCGGGAGATACGCAGTATTTT,CASSEVPGDTQYF
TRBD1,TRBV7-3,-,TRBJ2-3,TGTGCCAGCAGCTTGTCCGGGACAGGGGCCGGAGGCGATACGCAGTATTTT,CASSLSGTGAGGDTQYF
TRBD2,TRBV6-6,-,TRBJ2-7,TGTGCCAGCAGACAGAGCGGGGGCGCCTACGAGCAGTACTTC,CASRQSGGAYEQYF
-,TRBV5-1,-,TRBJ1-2,TGCGCCAGCAGCTTCCGACAGGCTAACTATGGCTACACCTTC,CASSFRQANYGYTF
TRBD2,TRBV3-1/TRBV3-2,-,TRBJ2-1,TGTGCCAGCAGCCAAGAACTAGCGGGGGGGCCTGAGAATGAGCAGTTCTTC,CASSQELAGGPENEQFF
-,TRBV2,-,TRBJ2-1,TGTGCCAGCACCCCAGGGGAGGGGGTCTCCTACAATGAGCAGTTCTTC,CASTPGEGVSYNEQFF
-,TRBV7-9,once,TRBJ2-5,TGTGCCAGCAGCTTCGGGGACCAAGAGACCCAGTACTTC,CASSFGDQETQYF
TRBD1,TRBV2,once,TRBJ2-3,TGTGCCAGCAGTTACCTCCGGGACAGGGCGGGAGATACGCAGTATTTT,CASSYLRDRAGDTQYF
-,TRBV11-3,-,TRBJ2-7,TGTGCCAGCAGCTTAGATGGCAGGGGCCGGCAGTACTTC,CASSLDGRGRQYF
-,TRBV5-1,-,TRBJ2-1,TGCGCCAGCAGCTTGGACCCGAGTGAGTACTACAATGAGCAGTTCTTC,CASSLDPSEYYNEQFF
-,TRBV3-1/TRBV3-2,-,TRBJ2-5,TGTGCCAGCAGCCCCGGGACGAGCGGATGGAGGGAGGAGACCCAGTACTTC,CASSPGTSGWREETQYF